The 2 T cell receptor beta chains presented below share a single source sample, sequenced in a study of early T cells in non-severe SARS-CoV-2 infection. MiXCR was run by TCRdb on the 5' RACE reads, yielding one entry per CDR3 protein. Of 40,000 or so distinct CDR3 sequences detected, around 5.7% appear once; the ten largest clones hold around 12%. Sequenced material: whole blood. The receptors shown here come from an adult who was a healthcare worker with PCR-confirmed SARS-CoV-2 infection or an uninfected control (not recorded which).

This clonotype came up a few times. CDR3 sequence (DNA): TGTGCCAGCAGTTCCCCCTTGGGGGCTCTAAGGGATGAGCAGTTCTTC. It is translated as CASSSPLGALRDEQFF. The chain is built from TRBV6-2 or TRBV6-3 and TRBJ2-1, with a possible D match to TRBD1 (6 bases). The germline V gene encodes CDR1 MNHEY and CDR2 SVGEGT. The ends were cut back, 4 bases at V and 8 bases at J, with 21 bases in the middle. There are 16 residues in the CDR3.

Ten or more counts support this clonotype. The V gene is TRBV7-2, the J gene TRBJ1-5; weak D call: TRBD1 (6 bases). This CDR3 has 14 amino acids. The germline gives CDR1 SGHTA, CDR2 FQGNSA. The V end was cut by 5 bases, the J end by 8 bases, with 16 bases between. CDR3 amino acids: CASSPYRDSEPQHF. DNA of the CDR3: TGTGCCAGCAGCCCATACAGGGATTCCGAGCCCCAGCATTTT.